The T cell receptor beta chain under discussion was sequenced for a study of T cell repertoires in cytomegalovirus infection. Study-wide results and caveats: Summed frequency of public TCR beta families distinguished CMV carriers with the relevant HLA.

With V trimmed by 7 bases and J by 12 bases, 6 bases remained unmatched. The CDR3 has 11 amino acids. CDR1 is MDHEN, CDR2 SYDVKM, per germline. Points on this clonotype: The antigen remains undetermined.

TCRdb re-analysed the reads in MiXCR, keeping a single row per CDR3 protein. The table includes around 500,000 distinct CDR3 sequences, roughly 43% detected once. The receptor comes from a human donor in good health (CMV status not recorded). Some clones in this sample may be carry-over from other donors' samples. The material sequenced was cultured PBMCs, taken from culture after CMV antigen stimulation. The chain recombines TRBV28 with TRBJ1-5, with 7 bases aligning to TRBD1. The CDR3 coding sequence is TGTGCCAGCATAGGACAGGCGGACCAGCATTTT. Amino acid sequence: CASIGQADQHF.